This T cell receptor (beta chain) emerged from a study of technical replicates of blood from a few donors. The CDR3 is made up of 14 amino acids. Germline CDR1 and CDR2: SGHRS and YFSETQ. The junction had 7 bases not matched to a gene; V was cut back by 4 bases and J by 5 bases. Produced via immunoSEQ multiplex PCR; TCRdb's table is partial and in-frame only. The data contain about 97,000 clones, around 96% of them singletons. The source is a human donor in good health. J is TRBJ2-3 and V is TRBV5-1; 7 bases map to TRBD2. The material sequenced was T cells isolated from PBMCs. CDR3 residues: CASSLGRAVDTQYF. The CDR3, as DNA: TGCGCCAGCAGCCTAGGGAGGGCCGTAGATACGCAGTATTTT.